The 14 T cell receptor beta chains in this list originate from one sample, sequenced in a study of shared clonotypes between healthy human individuals. The naive CD8 population came from CD45RO-negative cells selected for CCR7, without terminally differentiated effector memory CD45RA+ cells. Produced via immunoSEQ multiplex PCR; TCRdb's table is partial and in-frame only. The table includes some 2,100,000 clones, approximately 94% detected once. The specimen sequenced was naive CD8+ T cells from PBMCs. The receptors shown here come from a man aged 18 to 35 in good health. Some clones in this sample may be carry-over from other donors' samples.

The J gene is TRBJ2-7, the V gene TRBV5-1, with a weak D call TRBD1 (5 bases). The CDR3 is 15 residues long. Germline lookup yields CDR1 SGHRS and CDR2 YFSETQ. With 4 bases removed from V and 2 bases from J, the gap between germline ends came to 16 bases. The CDR3 bases are TGCGCCAGCAGCACCGACAGCTCACTGCCCTACGAGCAGTACTTC. This gives the protein CASSTDSSLPYEQYF.

As concerns this clone: One end of the junction fails to match germline, which may point to a read error. The chain joins TRBV4-1 to TRBJ2-7, with a tentative D call TRBD1 (5 bases). The CDR3 sequence is 15 residues long. Per germline, CDR1 MGHRA and CDR2 YSYEKL. CDR3 loop: CASSKDSPKNYEQYF. Written as DNA, the CDR3 is TGCGCCAGCAGCAAAGACAGTCCTAAAAACTACGAGCAGTACTTC.

The chain employs TRBV14 and TRBJ2-7; no clear D. Germline assignment: CDR1 SGHDN and CDR2 FVKESK. CDR3 length: 14 residues. The germline V and J ends were trimmed by 4 bases and 6 bases, with 16 bases remaining between them. The CDR3: CASSLSAAGPEQYF. In DNA, the CDR3 is TGTGCCAGCAGCCTCAGCGCGGCCGGTCCCGAGCAGTACTTC.

J is TRBJ2-7 and V is TRBV7-2; D is possibly TRBD2 (8 bases). Germline V gene lookup returns CDR1 SGHTA and CDR2 FQGNSA. The CDR3 covers 15 residues. V was shortened by 5 bases and J by 2 bases, with 16 bases between the two germline ends. The CDR3 DNA reads as TGTGCCAGCAGCACCCGACAGGGACTAGCCTACGAGCAGTACTTC. Translating it yields CASSTRQGLAYEQYF.

The chain carries TRBV2 and TRBJ2-7, with D perhaps TRBD1 (6 bases). This CDR3 comprises 16 residues. Per germline, CDR1 SNHLY and CDR2 FYNNEI. V shed 1 base and J shed 1 base, with 14 bases lying between them. The CDR3 protein is CASSEVGGAISYEQYF. CDR3 sequence (DNA): TGTGCCAGCAGTGAAGTAGGGGGAGCGATTTCCTACGAGCAGTACTTC.

The chain links TRBV27 to TRBJ2-1; 7 nucleotides line up with TRBD2. Germline assignment: CDR1 MNHEY and CDR2 SMNVEV (reference sequence). The trim removed 8 bases at V and 2 bases at J, leaving 3 bases unmatched. This CDR3 is built from 13 residues. In nucleotides, the CDR3 is TGTGCCAGCGCGGCGGGAGCCTACAATGAGCAGTTCTTC. It codes for CASAAGAYNEQFF.

The rearrangement uses TRBV28 and TRBJ2-5; D is tentatively TRBD1 or TRBD2 (5 bases each). This CDR3 is built from 10 residues. Trimming took off 5 bases at V and 7 bases at J, with 5 bases between the two ends. Looked up from germline, CDR1 is MDHEN and CDR2 is SYDVKM. The chain's CDR3 is CASSGGTQYF. CDR3 coding DNA: TGTGCCAGCAGTGGGGGGACCCAGTACTTC.

The chain recombines TRBV28 with TRBJ2-1; 8 bases line up with TRBD1. Germline V gene lookup returns CDR1 MDHEN and CDR2 SYDVKM. The CDR3 is made up of 15 amino acids. The J segment lost 3 bases and the V segment lost 4 bases, leaving 5 bases of the junction unmatched. The CDR3 protein is CASSSRTGIYNEQFF. CDR3 bases: TGTGCCAGCAGTTCCCGGACAGGGATCTACAATGAGCAGTTCTTC.

The chain's CDR3 is CASSAGRARWGYTF. The CDR3, as DNA: TGTGCCAGCAGCGCCGGAAGAGCAAGGTGGGGCTACACCTTC. The rearrangement uses TRBV9 and TRBJ1-2; D call uncertain. CDR3 length equals 14 residues. Germline lookup yields CDR1 SGDLS and CDR2 YYNGEE. Between the trimmed V and J ends, which lost 3 bases and 8 bases, there was a span of 17 bases.

V usage is TRBV9 and J usage is TRBJ2-1; unclear D gene. Germline lookup yields CDR1 SGDLS and CDR2 YYNGEE. V shed 2 bases and J shed 5 bases, with 14 bases lying between them. The CDR3 covers 15 residues. The CDR3 loop is CASSVGSVGHNEQFF. The DNA for the CDR3 is TGTGCCAGCAGCGTCGGTTCAGTCGGACACAATGAGCAGTTCTTC.

Here the CDR3 reads CASSESFSYNEQFF. The CDR3, as DNA: TGTGCCAGCAGTGAATCGTTCTCCTACAATGAGCAGTTCTTC. The chain employs TRBV6-1 and TRBJ2-1, with D hard to call. Germline CDR1 MNHNS, CDR2 SASEGT. The ends were cut back, 2 bases at V and 0 bases at J, with 5 bases in the middle. The CDR3 spans 14 residues.

V is TRBV7-2 and J is TRBJ2-7; D not certain. V was shortened by 4 bases and J by 3 bases, with 16 bases between the two germline ends. Looked up from germline, CDR1 is SGHTA and CDR2 is FQGNSA. The CDR3 spans 15 residues. Here the CDR3 reads CASSSTRRVVYEQYF. DNA of the CDR3: TGTGCCAGCAGCTCCACCCGAAGGGTAGTCTACGAGCAGTACTTC.

The chain uses TRBV28 and TRBJ2-1; the D gene is possibly TRBD2 (5 bases). The V end lost 10 bases, the J end lost 0 bases, and 13 bases lay between the germline ends. Germline V gives CDR1 MDHEN, CDR2 SYDVKM. The CDR3 length is 14 residues. The CDR3 is CAIAAVRSYNEQFF. The CDR3 coding sequence is TGTGCCATTGCAGCGGTACGCTCCTACAATGAGCAGTTCTTC. Variable domain in full (rest from reference TRBV28 and TRBJ2-1): DVKVTQSSRYLVKRTGEKVFLECVQDMDHENMFWYRQDPGLGLRLIYFSYDVKMKEKGDIPEGYSVSREKKERFSLILESASTNQTSMYLCAIAAVRSYNEQFFGPGTRLTVL.

The chain has TRBV4-3 and TRBJ2-7, with 9 bases that match TRBD2. Trimming took 5 bases from V and 2 from J; bases not matched to a gene: 7. CDR1 and CDR2 from the germline V gene are LGHNA and YSLEER. CDR3 length: 15 residues. The CDR3 DNA reads TGCGCCAGCAGCGATGCGCCTAGCGGGACCTACGAGCAGTACTTC. Its protein is CASSDAPSGTYEQYF.